This TCR beta chain was sequenced during a study of shared clonotypes between healthy human individuals. Naive CD8 isolation took CD45RO-negative cells positively selected for CCR7 and excluded terminally differentiated effector memory CD45RA+ cells. Donors included only healthy HIV-negative adults lacking recent acute infections or vaccinations. Measured with immunoSEQ multiplex PCR; TCRdb has only the in-frame clones, and not every one. The data hold around 2,100,000 clones, with less than 95% observed a single time. On this clone: Its target is unknown.

The study, taken as a whole, reports: Incompleteness in sorted-subset sequencing, despite large depth, was shown by rarefaction. Across a handful of donors, naive CD4 shared around 5.1%, naive CD8 more than 3%, memory CD4 about 2.4%, memory CD8 roughly 0.37%. Specimens sampled were limited to blood, with tissue repertoires likely differing.

In germline, CDR1 is MNHEY, CDR2 SMNVEV (reference sequence). V gave up 3 bases and J gave up 5 bases, with 11 bases separating them. The CDR3 is made up of 14 amino acids. This sequence joins TRBV27 and TRBJ2-1, with D perhaps TRBD1 or TRBD2 (5 bases each). This clonotype originated in a man younger than 30 in good health. The specimen sequenced was naive CD8+ T cells sorted from blood. Here the CDR3 reads CASSFMGVDNEQFF. The CDR3 nucleotides are TGTGCCAGCAGTTTCATGGGGGTTGACAATGAGCAGTTCTTC.